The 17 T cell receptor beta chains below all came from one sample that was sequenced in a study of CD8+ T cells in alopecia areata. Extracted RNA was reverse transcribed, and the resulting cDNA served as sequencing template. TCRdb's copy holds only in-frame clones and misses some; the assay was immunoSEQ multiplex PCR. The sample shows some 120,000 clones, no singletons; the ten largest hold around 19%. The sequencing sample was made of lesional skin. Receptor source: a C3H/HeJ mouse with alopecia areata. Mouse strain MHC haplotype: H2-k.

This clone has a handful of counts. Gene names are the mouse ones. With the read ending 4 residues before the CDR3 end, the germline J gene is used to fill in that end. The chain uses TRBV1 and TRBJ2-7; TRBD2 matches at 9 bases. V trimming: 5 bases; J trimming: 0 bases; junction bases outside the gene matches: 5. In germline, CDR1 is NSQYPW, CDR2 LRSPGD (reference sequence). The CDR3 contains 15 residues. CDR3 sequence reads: CTCSTRLGASYEQYF. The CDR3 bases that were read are TGCACCTGCAGTACCCGACTGGGGGCCTCCTAT.

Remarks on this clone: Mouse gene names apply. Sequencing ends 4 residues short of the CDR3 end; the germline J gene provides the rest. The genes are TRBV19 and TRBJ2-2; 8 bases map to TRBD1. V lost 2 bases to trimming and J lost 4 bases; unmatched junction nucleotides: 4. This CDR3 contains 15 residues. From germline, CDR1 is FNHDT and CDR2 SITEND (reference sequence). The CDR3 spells CASSMGQEGTGQLYF. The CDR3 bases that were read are TGTGCCAGCAGTATGGGACAGGAGGGCACCGGG.

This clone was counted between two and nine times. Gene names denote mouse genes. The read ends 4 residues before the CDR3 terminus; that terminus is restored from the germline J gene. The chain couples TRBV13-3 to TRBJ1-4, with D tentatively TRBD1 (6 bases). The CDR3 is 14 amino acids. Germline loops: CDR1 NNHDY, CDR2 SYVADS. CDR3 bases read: TGTGCCAGCAGTGATTGGGGGGGGCCCGAA. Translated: CASSDWGGPE. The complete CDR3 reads CASSDWGGPERLFF.

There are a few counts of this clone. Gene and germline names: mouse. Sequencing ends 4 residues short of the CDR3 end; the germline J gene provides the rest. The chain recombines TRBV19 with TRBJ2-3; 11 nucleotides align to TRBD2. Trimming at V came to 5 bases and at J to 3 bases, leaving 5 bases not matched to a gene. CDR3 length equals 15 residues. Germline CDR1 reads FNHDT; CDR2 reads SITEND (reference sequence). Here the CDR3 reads CASSLGLGEAETLYF. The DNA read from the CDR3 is TGTGCCAGCAGCCTGGGACTGGGGGAAGCAGAA.

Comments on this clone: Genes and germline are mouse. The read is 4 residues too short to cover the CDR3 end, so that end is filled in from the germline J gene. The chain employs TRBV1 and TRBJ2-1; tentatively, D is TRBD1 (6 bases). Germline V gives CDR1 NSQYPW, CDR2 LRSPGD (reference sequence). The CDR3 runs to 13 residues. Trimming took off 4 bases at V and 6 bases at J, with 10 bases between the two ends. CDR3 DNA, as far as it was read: TGCACCTGCAGTGTTCTACAGGGTGCT. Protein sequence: CTCSVLQGA. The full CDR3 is CTCSVLQGAEQFF.

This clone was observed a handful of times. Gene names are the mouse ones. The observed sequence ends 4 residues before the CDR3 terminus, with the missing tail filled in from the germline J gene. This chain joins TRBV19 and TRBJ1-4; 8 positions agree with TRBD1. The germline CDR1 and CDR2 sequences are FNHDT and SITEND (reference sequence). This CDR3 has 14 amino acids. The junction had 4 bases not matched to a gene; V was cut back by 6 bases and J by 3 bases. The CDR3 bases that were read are TGTGCCAGCACCCCGACAGGGGCCAACGAA. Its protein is CASTPTGANE. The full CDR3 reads CASTPTGANERLFF.

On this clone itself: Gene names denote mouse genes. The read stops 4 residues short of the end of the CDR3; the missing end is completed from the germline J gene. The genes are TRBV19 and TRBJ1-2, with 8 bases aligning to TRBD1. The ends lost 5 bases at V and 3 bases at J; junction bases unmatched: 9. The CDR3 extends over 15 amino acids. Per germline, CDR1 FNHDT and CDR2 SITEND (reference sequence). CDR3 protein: CASSDRGNGDSDYTF. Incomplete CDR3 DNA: TGTGCCAGCAGCGACAGGGGAAATGGGGACTCC.

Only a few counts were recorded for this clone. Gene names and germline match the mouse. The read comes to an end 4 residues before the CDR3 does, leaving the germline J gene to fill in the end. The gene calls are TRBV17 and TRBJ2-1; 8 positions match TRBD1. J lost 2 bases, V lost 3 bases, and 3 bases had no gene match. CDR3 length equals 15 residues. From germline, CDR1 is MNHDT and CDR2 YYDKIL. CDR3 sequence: CASSSPGQDYAEQFF. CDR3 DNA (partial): TGTGCTAGCAGTAGCCCGGGACAGGACTATGCT. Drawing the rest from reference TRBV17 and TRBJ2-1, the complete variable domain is DTTVKQNPRYKLARVGKPVNLICSQTMNHDTMYWYQKKPNQAPKLLLFYYDKILNREADTFEKFQSSRPNNSFCSLYIGSAGLEYSAMYLCASSSPGQDYAEQFFGPGTRLTVL.

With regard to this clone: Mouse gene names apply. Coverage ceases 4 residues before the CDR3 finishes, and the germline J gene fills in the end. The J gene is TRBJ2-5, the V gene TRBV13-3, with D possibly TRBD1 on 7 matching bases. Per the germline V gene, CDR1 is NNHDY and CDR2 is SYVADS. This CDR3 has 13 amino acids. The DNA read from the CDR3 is TGTGCCAGCAGTGGGGAGGGGGCTGAC. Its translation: CASSGEGAD. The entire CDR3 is CASSGEGADTQYF.

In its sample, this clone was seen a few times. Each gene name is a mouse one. The part of the CDR3 DNA that was read is TGCACCTGCAGTGCAGCATGGACAGGGAGGACA. This gives the protein CTCSAAWTGRT. The complete CDR3 protein is CTCSAAWTGRTEVFF. The chain employs TRBV1 and TRBJ1-1; 8 bases are a match to TRBD1. The read terminates 4 residues before the CDR3 end, so the remaining end is supplied by the germline J gene. This CDR3 is 15 amino acids long. Germline-derived CDR1 and CDR2 are NSQYPW and LRSPGD (reference sequence).

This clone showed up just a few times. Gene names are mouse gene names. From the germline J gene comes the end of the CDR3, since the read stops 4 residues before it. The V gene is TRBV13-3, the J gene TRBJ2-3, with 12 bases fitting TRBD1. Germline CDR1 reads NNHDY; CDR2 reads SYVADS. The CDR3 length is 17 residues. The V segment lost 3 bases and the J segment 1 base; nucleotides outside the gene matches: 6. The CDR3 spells CASSGGQGASGAETLYF. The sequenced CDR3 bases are TGTGCCAGCAGTGGGGGACAGGGGGCGAGCGGTGCAGAA.

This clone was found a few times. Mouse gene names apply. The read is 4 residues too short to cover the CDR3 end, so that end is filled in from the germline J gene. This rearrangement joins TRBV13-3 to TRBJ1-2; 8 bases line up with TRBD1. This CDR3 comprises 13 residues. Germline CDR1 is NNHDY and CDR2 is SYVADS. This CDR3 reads CASSAPDRGDYTF. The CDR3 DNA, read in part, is TGTGCCAGCAGTGCCCCTGACAGGGGC.

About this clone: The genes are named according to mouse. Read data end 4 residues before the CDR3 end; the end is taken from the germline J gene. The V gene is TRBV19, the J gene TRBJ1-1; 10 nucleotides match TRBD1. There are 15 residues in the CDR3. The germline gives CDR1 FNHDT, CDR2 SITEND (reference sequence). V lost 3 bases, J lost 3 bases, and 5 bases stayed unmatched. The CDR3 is CASSTSTGGDTEVFF. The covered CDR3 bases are TGTGCCAGCAGTACCTCGACAGGGGGCGACACA.

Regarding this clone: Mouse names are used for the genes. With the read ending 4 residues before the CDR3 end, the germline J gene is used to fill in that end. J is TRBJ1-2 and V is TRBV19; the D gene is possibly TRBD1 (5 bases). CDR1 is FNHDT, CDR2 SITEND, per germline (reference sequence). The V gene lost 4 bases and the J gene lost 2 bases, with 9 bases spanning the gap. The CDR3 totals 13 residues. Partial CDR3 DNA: TGTGCCAGCAGTCTCTCAGGGAACTCC. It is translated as CASSLSGNS. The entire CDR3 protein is CASSLSGNSDYTF.

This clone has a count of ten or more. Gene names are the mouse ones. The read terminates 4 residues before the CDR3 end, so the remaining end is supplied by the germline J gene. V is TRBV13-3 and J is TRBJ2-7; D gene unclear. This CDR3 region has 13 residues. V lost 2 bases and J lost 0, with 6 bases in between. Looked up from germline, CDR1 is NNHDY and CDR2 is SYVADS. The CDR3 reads CASSDTFSYEQYF. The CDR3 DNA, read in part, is TGTGCCAGCAGTGACACTTTCTCCTAT.

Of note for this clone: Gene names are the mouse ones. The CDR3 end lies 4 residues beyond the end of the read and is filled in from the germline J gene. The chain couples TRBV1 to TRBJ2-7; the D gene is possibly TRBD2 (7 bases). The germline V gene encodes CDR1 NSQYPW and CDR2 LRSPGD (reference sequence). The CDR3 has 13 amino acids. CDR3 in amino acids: CTCSAGGAHEQYF. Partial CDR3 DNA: TGCACCTGCAGTGCAGGGGGGGCGCAT.

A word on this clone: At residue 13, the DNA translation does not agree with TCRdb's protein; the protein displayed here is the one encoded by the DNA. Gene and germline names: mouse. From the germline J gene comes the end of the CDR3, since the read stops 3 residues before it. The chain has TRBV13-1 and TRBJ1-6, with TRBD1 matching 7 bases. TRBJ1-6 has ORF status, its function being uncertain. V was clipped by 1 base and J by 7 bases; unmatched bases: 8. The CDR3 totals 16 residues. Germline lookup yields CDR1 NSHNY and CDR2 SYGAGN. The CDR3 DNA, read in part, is TGTGCCAGCAGTGATCCCACAGGGGCGGGAAATTCGCCC. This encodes CASSDPTGAGNSP. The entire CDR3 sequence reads CASSDPTGAGNSPLYF.